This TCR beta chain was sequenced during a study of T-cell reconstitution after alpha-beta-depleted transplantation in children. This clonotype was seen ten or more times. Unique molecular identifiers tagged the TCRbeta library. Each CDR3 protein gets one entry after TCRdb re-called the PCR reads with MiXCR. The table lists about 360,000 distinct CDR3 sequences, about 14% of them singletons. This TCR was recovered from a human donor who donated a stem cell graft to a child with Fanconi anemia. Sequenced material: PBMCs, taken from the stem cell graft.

In DNA form, the CDR3 reads TGTGCCAGCAGCCAAGATCCTCCAACCAGGGGGGCAGGAAACACCATATATTTT. Amino acid sequence: CASSQDPPTRGAGNTIYF. V and J are TRBV4-2 and TRBJ1-3, with TRBD1 identical over 7 bases. J was trimmed by 4 bases and V by 0 bases; bases with no gene match: 12. Germline V CDR1 and CDR2: LGHNA, YNFKEQ. There are 18 residues in the CDR3.